The present entry profiles one T cell receptor beta chain with its context. Sequenced by immunoSEQ multiplex PCR; TCRdb stores in-frame clones only, minus some. The table records approximately 82,000 clones, just over 90% of them present only once. This specimen belongs to a study of technical replicates of blood from a handful of donors. The CDR3 is made up of 16 amino acids. Trimming stripped 3 bases from V and 3 bases from J, with 15 bases between. Germline V lookup: CDR1 LNHDA, CDR2 SQIVND (reference sequence). The clonotype comes from a human donor in good health. The chain has TRBV19 and TRBJ2-4; D is undetermined. Sample: T cells isolated from PBMCs. DNA of the CDR3: TGTGCCAGTAGTATTGAGGCTCCCCTAGGCAAAAACATTCAGTACTTC. It specifies CASSIEAPLGKNIQYF.